The clone carrying this TCR beta chain was detected only a few times. This sample is drawn from a study of blood T cell repertoires in COVID-19. Background on the study: Acute and convalescent COVID-19 specimens originated in the United States, Italy and Spain. PBMCs, B-cell-depleted T cells, or T cells were the source of the cDNA or gDNA that made up the material.

TCRdb's table, derived via immunoSEQ multiplex PCR, lists solely in-frame clones and lacks some. The sample consists of around 270,000 clones, around four fifths of them appearing once. Looked up from germline, CDR1 is SGHRS and CDR2 is YFSETQ. The CDR3 runs 14 residues. The V and J ends lost 1 base and 3 bases, in that order; junction bases with no gene match: 1. The chain couples TRBV5-1 to TRBJ2-7, with 10 bases identical to TRBD2. This receptor was obtained from a man aged 55-75 years with acute or convalescent COVID-19. Sequenced input: peripheral blood. The CDR3 sequence is CASSLTSGIYEQYF. For the CDR3, the DNA is TGCGCCAGCAGCTTGACTAGCGGGATCTACGAGCAGTACTTC.